This T cell receptor (beta chain) was profiled in a study of tumor and adjacent non-tumor tissue in lung cancer. Looking at the study overall: Stage I to III disease affected about nine men and about five women aged about 31 to 80.

The study, taken as a whole, reports: Tumor tissue had significantly higher TCR diversity than normal lung.

The sample holds many counts of this clonotype. Antigen unknown. The library came from three nested PCR rounds adapted from ARM-PCR protocols. TCRdb redid the calling of the multiplex PCR reads with MiXCR, one entry per CDR3 protein. The sample has under 45,000 distinct CDR3 sequences; 60% are singletons. The template was RNA from unsorted bulk tissue. This non-tumor lung sample came from over 3 cm beyond the tumor edge. The receptor was isolated from a man in his forties or fifties with non-small cell lung cancer. The sequenced sample was distant non-tumor lung tissue.

The CDR3 spells CSARGATYNEQFF. The CDR3 DNA sequence: TGCAGTGCTAGGGGGGCTACCTACAATGAGCAGTTCTTC. J is TRBJ2-1 and V is TRBV20-1; tentative D call: TRBD1 (6 bases). The CDR3 length is 13 residues. V lost 3 bases and J lost 2, with 8 bases in between. CDR1 is DFQATT and CDR2 is SNEGSKA in the germline V gene (reference sequence).